This note documents a single T cell receptor beta chain sequence. Antigen: not known. The data derive from a study of T cell repertoires in cytomegalovirus infection. At the level of the study: The authors relied on CMV epitopes, both recently identified HLA-C-restricted and well-studied HLA-B-restricted. Indications of both CMV infection and matching HLA type were provided by public TCR beta signatures.

V shed 7 bases and J shed 3 bases, with 18 bases lying between them. The CDR3 spans 15 residues. TCRdb re-called the reads through MiXCR, storing one row per CDR3 protein. The data contain about 740,000 distinct CDR3 sequences, roughly 30% of them seen just once; the ten biggest clones take up 15% to 20%. This TCR derives from a human donor in good health (CMV status not recorded). Some clones in this sample may be carry-over from other donors' samples. The sample here was cultured PBMCs, taken from culture after CMV antigen stimulation. The chain uses TRBV23-1 and TRBJ1-1; D unclear. TRBV23-1 belongs to the ORF category, with a function that is uncertain. CDR3 coding DNA: TGCGCCAGCACCGACCTACCGGGTGCGGACACTGAAGCTTTCTTT. Amino acid sequence: CASTDLPGADTEAFF.